This T cell receptor (beta chain) was identified in a study of technical replicates of blood from several donors. Germline values: CDR1 SGHKS, CDR2 YYEKEE (reference sequence). V shed 4 bases, J shed 9 bases, and the junction held 9 bases outside the gene matches. The CDR3 is 13 amino acids. Method: immunoSEQ multiplex PCR; TCRdb's copy keeps in-frame clones and lacks some. The sample has approximately 59,000 clones; around 88% are singletons. The receptor was derived from a human donor in good health. Some clones in this sample may be carry-over from other donors' samples. This chain connects TRBV5-5 to TRBJ2-7; TRBD1 matches 8 bases. Sequencing was carried out using PBMCs. The CDR3 DNA follows: TGTGCCAGCAGCATCGGGACAGGAATACGGCAGTACTTC. This translates into CASSIGTGIRQYF.